Each of the 28 T cell receptor beta chains below was sequenced from the same sample in a study of CD8 T cells in ankylosing spondylitis. What these receptors recognize is not known. TCRdb reprocessed the 5' RACE reads via MiXCR and lists one record per CDR3 protein. This sample carries about 450,000 distinct CDR3 sequences, 25% to 30% of them seen once, and the ten largest clones take approximately 1%. Study conclusions and caveats: Characteristic, it appeared, of ankylosing spondylitis blood was a TCR beta motif of about eight highly homologous variants.

Material: blood, either unsorted or a sorted T cell fraction (not recorded which). The receptor set was obtained from a male donor with ankylosing spondylitis.

This chain uses TRBV6-1 with TRBJ1-1; D unclear. The CDR3 is made up of 15 amino acids. Trimming shortened V by 5 bases and J by 1 base, and 14 bases separated the two germline ends. Germline CDR1 MNHNS, CDR2 SASEGT. CDR3 nucleotide sequence: TGTGCCAGCAGTAAACCGGGGAGTTGGAACACTGAAGCTTTCTTT. Residues: CASSKPGSWNTEAFF.

Only a few counts were recorded for this clonotype. This rearrangement joins TRBV29-1 to TRBJ2-5; perhaps TRBD2 as D (7 bases). From germline, CDR1 is SQVTM and CDR2 ANQGSEA. The CDR3 covers 12 residues. V gave up 7 bases and J gave up 5 bases, with 14 bases separating them. The CDR3 sequence is CSGWTAGETQYF. CDR3 in DNA: TGCAGCGGCTGGACAGCGGGGGAGACCCAGTACTTC.

In this sample, this clonotype turned up once. This sequence joins TRBV11-2 and TRBJ2-7, with D unresolved. Germline CDR1 SGHAT, CDR2 FQNNGV. CDR3 length: 10 residues. V dropped 4 bases and J dropped 6 bases, with 4 bases sitting between them. CDR3 protein: CASSSAEQYF. The CDR3 DNA reads as TGTGCCAGCAGCTCGGCCGAGCAGTACTTC. The full variable domain, completed using reference TRBV11-2 and TRBJ2-7, is EAGVAQSPRYKIIEKRQSVAFWCNPISGHATLYWYQQILGQGPKLLIQFQNNGVVDDSQLPKDRFSAERLKGVDSTLKIQPAKLEDSAVYLCASSSAEQYFGPGTRLTVT.

The genes are TRBV20-1 and TRBJ1-6; D is undetermined. The length of the CDR3 is 15 residues. The V end lost 7 bases, the J end lost 0 bases, and 13 bases lay between the germline ends. From germline, CDR1 is DFQATT and CDR2 SNEGSKA (reference sequence). The CDR3: CSVTGLSSYNSPLHF. CDR3 sequence (DNA): TGCAGTGTAACCGGCTTAAGCTCCTATAATTCACCCCTCCACTTT.

This chain links TRBV6-1 with TRBJ1-5; D unclear. The CDR3 consists of 15 residues. Germline CDR1 is MNHNS and CDR2 is SASEGT. V lost 3 bases to trimming and J lost 2 bases, with 11 bases between them. The CDR3 sequence: CASSDRDRGNQPQHF. CDR3 in DNA: TGTGCCAGCAGTGATCGGGATAGGGGCAATCAGCCCCAGCATTTT.

The chain employs TRBV18 and TRBJ2-6; D tentatively fits TRBD1 or TRBD2 (6 bases each). CDR3 length equals 15 residues. Looked up from germline, CDR1 is KGHSH and CDR2 is LQKENI. Trimming shortened V by 5 bases and J by 4 bases, and 12 bases separated the two germline ends. This chain's CDR3 is CASSKGGLGANVLTF. CDR3 DNA: TGTGCCAGCTCAAAAGGGGGGCTCGGGGCCAACGTCCTGACTTTC.

The chain couples TRBV15 to TRBJ1-2, with D possibly being TRBD1 (6 bases). Per the germline V gene, CDR1 is LNHNV and CDR2 is YYDKDF (reference sequence). Trimming took 1 base from V and 3 from J, leaving 12 bases between them. This CDR3 is 15 amino acids long. The CDR3 nucleotides are TGTGCCACCAGCAGAGGAGGGGGGCCAGACTATGGCTACACCTTC. Translated, it gives CATSRGGGPDYGYTF.

The chain employs TRBV6-1 and TRBJ2-1; perhaps D is TRBD1 or TRBD2 (6 bases each). V lost 6 bases to trimming and J lost 0 bases, with 15 bases between them. This CDR3 comprises 16 residues. CDR1 and CDR2 from the germline V gene are MNHNS and SASEGT. Here the CDR3 reads CASRRGTMSSYNEQFF. CDR3 DNA sequence: TGTGCCAGCAGACGGGGGACAATGAGCTCCTACAATGAGCAGTTCTTC.

The chain is built from TRBV28 and TRBJ2-3; TRBD1 matches 10 bases. The V segment lost 10 bases and the J segment 2 bases; nucleotides outside the gene matches: 3. Germline-derived CDR1 and CDR2 are MDHEN and SYDVKM. CDR3 length: 13 residues. CDR3 in amino acids: CAIGTGDTDTQYF. In DNA form, the CDR3 reads TGTGCCATCGGGACAGGGGACACAGATACGCAGTATTTT.

This chain links TRBV4-2 with TRBJ2-1, with D tentatively TRBD1 (5 bases). This CDR3 region has 13 residues. Germline values: CDR1 LGHNA, CDR2 YNFKEQ. With 4 bases removed from V and 12 bases from J, the gap between germline ends came to 16 bases. The CDR3 DNA reads as TGTGCCAGCAGCCCTCAGGGTTGGGGTTTGCAGTTCTTC. It codes for CASSPQGWGLQFF.

This clonotype was picked up a small number of times. The chain uses TRBV27 and TRBJ2-5; the D is unclear. V was shortened by 5 bases and J by 5 bases, with 12 bases between the two germline ends. Germline-derived CDR1 and CDR2 are MNHEY and SMNVEV (reference sequence). This CDR3 region has 13 residues. Written as DNA, the CDR3 is TGTGCCAGCAGTGTAGTCGGGCGGGAGACCCAGTACTTC. Its protein product is CASSVVGRETQYF.

This clonotype was seen a few times. The chain couples TRBV5-1 to TRBJ2-5; the match to TRBD2 covers 8 bases. The germline V gene encodes CDR1 SGHRS and CDR2 YFSETQ. This CDR3 has 16 amino acids. V dropped 5 bases and J dropped 5; count of bases not matched to a gene: 14. For the CDR3, the DNA is TGCGCCAGCAGTCCCGGAAGGAGCGGGAGTGCGGAGACCCAGTACTTC. Its protein product is CASSPGRSGSAETQYF. Complete variable domain (other parts from reference TRBV5-1 and TRBJ2-5): KAGVTQTPRYLIKTRGQQVTLSCSPISGHRSVSWYQQTPGQGLQFLFEYFSETQRNKGNFPGRFSGRQFSNSRSEMNVSTLELGDSALYLCASSPGRSGSAETQYFGPGTRLLVL.

This clonotype appeared a few times. V gene TRBV12-3 or TRBV12-4 combines with J gene TRBJ2-5; D ambiguous. Trimming cost V 1 base and J 4 bases, with 7 bases left between them. The CDR3 sequence is 13 residues long. As DNA, the CDR3 is TGTGCCAGCAGTTTAGGGGTATTAGAGACCCAGTACTTC. This sequence encodes CASSLGVLETQYF.

This clonotype was picked up one time. The rearrangement joins TRBV9 to TRBJ2-1; the D gene is possibly TRBD2 (5 bases). The CDR3 length is 15 residues. The germline V and J ends were trimmed by 4 bases and 1 base, with 12 bases remaining between them. CDR1 is SGDLS, CDR2 YYNGEE, per germline. In DNA form, the CDR3 reads TGTGCCAGCAGCCCCCGTAGCGCGTCCTACAATGAGCAGTTCTTC. This encodes CASSPRSASYNEQFF.

The CDR3 DNA reads as TGTGCCAGCAGCCTTCATTTGAGCGGGACTGACGGTGAGCAGTTCTTC. This gives the protein CASSLHLSGTDGEQFF. The J gene is TRBJ2-1, the V gene TRBV13; 7 bases align to TRBD2. CDR3 length equals 16 residues. The V gene's germline CDR1 is PRHDT and CDR2 FYEKMQ (reference sequence). J was trimmed by 9 bases and V by 5 bases; bases with no gene match: 16.

This clonotype has only a few counts. V and J are TRBV7-2 and TRBJ1-2; 8 nucleotides align to TRBD1. The CDR3 is 14 amino acids. From germline, CDR1 is SGHTA and CDR2 FQGNSA. After removal of 5 bases from V and 5 bases from J, the junction contained 7 bases not matched to a gene. DNA for the CDR3: TGTGCCAGCAGCCCATCAGGGGGCGGGTATGGCTACACCTTC. Protein product: CASSPSGGGYGYTF.

This chain joins TRBV4-2 and TRBJ1-3; weak D call: TRBD1 (6 bases). The V gene lost 3 bases and the J gene lost 4 bases, with 10 bases spanning the gap. Germline lookup yields CDR1 LGHNA and CDR2 YNFKEQ. The CDR3 is 14 amino acids. CDR3 residues: CASSQWTAGNTIYF. DNA of the CDR3: TGTGCCAGCAGCCAGTGGACAGCCGGAAACACCATATATTTT.

This clonotype was counted once. The rearrangement joins TRBV28 to TRBJ1-2; D is undetermined. The CDR3 consists of 14 residues. CDR1 is MDHEN, CDR2 SYDVKM, per germline. The V end lost 6 bases, the J end lost 8 bases, and 19 bases lay between the germline ends. The CDR3 DNA is TGTGCCAGCAGGACCCGAGAGGGTAGGAAAGGCTACACCTTC. This encodes CASRTREGRKGYTF.

There are many counts of this clonotype. This chain joins TRBV5-1 and TRBJ2-2, with D perhaps matching TRBD1 (6 bases). The CDR3 sequence is 15 residues long. Germline lookup yields CDR1 SGHRS and CDR2 YFSETQ. Trimming took off 0 bases at V and 0 bases at J, with 6 bases between the two ends. The CDR3 loop is CASSLDRANTGELFF. CDR3 nucleotides: TGCGCCAGCAGCTTGGACAGGGCGAACACCGGGGAGCTGTTTTTT.

The rearrangement uses TRBV12-3 or TRBV12-4 and TRBJ1-2; perhaps TRBD1 as D (6 bases). The V gene lost 4 bases and the J gene lost 5 bases, with 11 bases spanning the gap. The CDR3 runs 13 residues. For the CDR3, the DNA is TGTGCCAGCAGTTCGTGGACAGTTTATGGCTACACCTTC. Translating it yields CASSSWTVYGYTF.

CDR3 coding DNA: TGCAGTGCCCCCACTGGCCCCAACACAGATACGCAGTATTTT. Residues: CSAPTGPNTDTQYF. V usage is TRBV20-1 and J usage is TRBJ2-3; D unresolved. Germline V gives CDR1 DFQATT, CDR2 SNEGSKA (reference sequence). Trimming removed 6 bases from V and 2 bases from J, with 15 bases in between. The CDR3 runs to 14 residues.

V usage is TRBV6-1 and J usage is TRBJ2-7; possible D gene TRBD2, 6 bases. Germline CDR1 MNHNS, CDR2 SASEGT. The CDR3 consists of 14 residues. Trimming took 5 bases from V and 5 from J, leaving 16 bases between them. Written as DNA, the CDR3 is TGTGCCAGCAGTACAGCAGGGACTTACAACGAGCAGTACGTC. It yields the protein CASSTAGTYNEQYV.

The sample holds a few counts of this clonotype. This sequence joins TRBV7-2 and TRBJ1-5; 7 bases are shared with TRBD1. Germline values: CDR1 SGHTA, CDR2 FQGNSA. This CDR3 region has 16 residues. V was pared by 5 bases and J by 9 bases, with 16 bases of the junction left unmatched. The chain's CDR3 is CASSPIGGTEPRPQHF. The DNA of the CDR3 is TGTGCCAGCAGCCCCATAGGGGGGACAGAGCCGCGGCCCCAGCATTTT.

V usage is TRBV20-1 and J usage is TRBJ2-7, with D perhaps TRBD2 (6 bases). The CDR3 contains 15 residues. Trimming cost V 1 base and J 6 bases, with 19 bases left between them. Germline V gene data show CDR1 as DFQATT and CDR2 as SNEGSKA (reference sequence). This CDR3 reads CSARAPGRRTGEQYF. The CDR3 coding sequence is TGCAGTGCTAGAGCTCCCGGGAGACGAACTGGCGAGCAGTACTTC.

This clonotype was seen a handful of times. The chain has TRBV7-9 and TRBJ2-1; 7 bases align to TRBD2. Germline trimming cut 8 bases from V and 4 bases from J; bases unmatched to any gene: 14. Germline V CDR1 and CDR2: SEHNR, FQNEAQ (reference sequence). The CDR3 totals 16 residues. For the CDR3, the DNA is TGTGCCAGCTCACGTACCGGGACTATCCGTTACAATGAGCAGTTCTTC. Translated: CASSRTGTIRYNEQFF.

V usage is TRBV24-1 and J usage is TRBJ2-1, with D tentatively TRBD1 or TRBD2 (5 bases each). CDR3 length: 12 amino acids. V dropped 9 bases and J dropped 7 bases, with 12 bases sitting between them. Germline-derived CDR1 and CDR2 are KGHDR and SFDVKD. CDR3 in DNA: TGTGCCACCGCGAGGGGTCTAAATGAGCAGTTCTTC. This translates into CATARGLNEQFF.

This clonotype was seen more than once but under ten times. The chain joins TRBV10-2 to TRBJ1-4, with a weak D call TRBD1 (6 bases). From germline, CDR1 is WSHSY and CDR2 SAAADI. CDR3 length: 15 amino acids. V was shortened by 4 bases and J by 6 bases, with 15 bases between the two germline ends. CDR3 in DNA: TGCGCCAGCAGTGCGTGGGGGGCAGAGGATGAAAAACTGTTTTTT. This encodes CASSAWGAEDEKLFF.

This clonotype was counted between two and nine times. The chain uses TRBV19 and TRBJ1-6; D call uncertain. CDR1 is LNHDA, CDR2 SQIVND, per germline (reference sequence). The CDR3 spans 13 residues. V lost 6 bases, J lost 4 bases, and 7 bases lay in between. CDR3 coding DNA: TGTGCCAGTAGGTTGGATTATAATTCACCCCTCCACTTT. As protein: CASRLDYNSPLHF.